A selection of T cell receptor beta chains follows, all from one sample in a study of T cells in Graves' hyperthyroidism and ophthalmopathy. TCRdb recomputed calls from the multiplex PCR reads with MiXCR, one row per CDR3 protein. This table has nearly 600,000 distinct CDR3 sequences, 14% appearing once. The specimen was blood. Receptors were obtained from a woman aged 18-35 years with Graves' ophthalmopathy. CDR3s include the opening cysteine and the closing phenylalanine or tryptophan. Each record gives: clone size, V gene, D gene, J gene, CDR3 DNA, CDR3 protein. A D gene is named only where the DNA matches it firmly. For some rows the clone size is stated as once, few or many, or as a class when expanded; others skip it.

size: few; V: TRBV14; D: TRBD2; J: TRBJ2-3; DNA: TGTGCCAGCGGGAGGGAGGGCCACGATACGCAGTATTTT; CDR3: CASGREGHDTQYF
size: many; V: TRBV6-2/TRBV6-3; D: .; J: TRBJ2-5; DNA: TGTGCCAGCAGTTACTCGATCGGGCAAGAGACCCAGTACTTC; CDR3: CASSYSIGQETQYF
size: many; V: TRBV2; D: TRBD2; J: TRBJ2-1; DNA: TGTGCCAGCAGGTTACTAGCGGGAGTGGGTAGTGAGCAGTTCTTC; CDR3: CASRLLAGVGSEQFF
size: .; V: TRBV14; D: TRBD2; J: TRBJ2-1; DNA: TGTGCCAGCAGCCAAAGACCAGCGGGAGTATCCTACAATGAGCAGTTCTTC; CDR3: CASSQRPAGVSYNEQFF
size: many; V: TRBV7-9; D: .; J: TRBJ1-5; DNA: TGTGCCAGCAGCACCGAGGGGAATCAGCCCCAGCATTTT; CDR3: CASSTEGNQPQHF
size: .; V: TRBV4-1; D: TRBD2; J: TRBJ2-2; DNA: TGCGCCAGCAGCCAAGGTGTGTGGCGGGAGGCTGGCGGGGAGCTGTTTTTT; CDR3: CASSQGVWREAGGELFF
size: many; V: TRBV28; D: .; J: TRBJ1-5; DNA: TGTGCCAGCAGTCCCGACAGGTGGGATCAGCCCCAGCATTTT; CDR3: CASSPDRWDQPQHF
size: many; V: TRBV11-2; D: TRBD2; J: TRBJ2-2; DNA: TGTGCCAGCACACAGGAGCGGGGGCTCACCGGGGAGCTGTTTTTT; CDR3: CASTQERGLTGELFF
size: many; V: TRBV6-5; D: TRBD2; J: TRBJ2-1; DNA: TGTGCCAGCAGTTACGGGGGACTAGCTAGTGAGCAGTTCTTC; CDR3: CASSYGGLASEQFF
size: many; V: TRBV2; D: .; J: TRBJ2-7; DNA: TGTGCCAGCGCCGCTGGGGGGATCTCCTACGAGCAGTACTTC; CDR3: CASAAGGISYEQYF
size: .; V: TRBV7-2; D: TRBD1; J: TRBJ2-3; DNA: TGTGCCAGCAGCCGCAACCCGGGGGACAGGAGCACAGATACGCAGTATTTT; CDR3: CASSRNPGDRSTDTQYF
size: .; V: TRBV4-1; D: .; J: TRBJ1-1; DNA: TGCGCCAGCAGCCGACCTAGGGGGGGCCAGGGAAACACTGAAGCTTTCTTT; CDR3: CASSRPRGGQGNTEAFF
size: many; V: TRBV10-3; D: .; J: TRBJ2-1; DNA: TGTGCCATCAGCGGGGCGGGTGATGAGCAGTTCTTC; CDR3: CAISGAGDEQFF
size: many; V: TRBV7-8; D: .; J: TRBJ2-7; DNA: TGTGCCAGCAGCTTAGTGACTAGAGGATCCTCCTACGAGCAGTACTTC; CDR3: CASSLVTRGSSYEQYF